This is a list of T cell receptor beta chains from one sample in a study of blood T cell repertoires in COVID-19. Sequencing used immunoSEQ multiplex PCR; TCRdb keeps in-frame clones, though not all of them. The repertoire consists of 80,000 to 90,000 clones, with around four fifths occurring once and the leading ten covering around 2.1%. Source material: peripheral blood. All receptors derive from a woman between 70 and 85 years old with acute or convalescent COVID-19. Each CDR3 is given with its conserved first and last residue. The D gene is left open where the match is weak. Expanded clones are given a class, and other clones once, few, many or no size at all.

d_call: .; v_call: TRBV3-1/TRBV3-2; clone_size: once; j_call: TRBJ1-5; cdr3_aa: CASSQNLNQPQHF; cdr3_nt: TGTGCCAGCAGCCAAAACCTAAATCAGCCCCAGCATTTT
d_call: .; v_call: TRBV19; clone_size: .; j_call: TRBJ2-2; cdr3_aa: CASSLRSRELFF; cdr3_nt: TGTGCCAGTAGTCTACGCTCGCGGGAGCTGTTTTTT
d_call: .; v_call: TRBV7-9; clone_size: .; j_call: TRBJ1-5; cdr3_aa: CASSSQPPGYNQPQHF; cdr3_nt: TGTGCCAGCAGCTCCCAACCCCCGGGATACAATCAGCCCCAGCATTTT
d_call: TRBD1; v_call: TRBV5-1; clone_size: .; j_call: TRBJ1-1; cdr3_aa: CASSTTGGGTEAFF; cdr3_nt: TGCGCCAGCAGCACGACAGGGGGCGGTACTGAAGCTTTCTTT
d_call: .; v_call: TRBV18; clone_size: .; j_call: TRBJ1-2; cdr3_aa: CASSPMLGAEGYTF; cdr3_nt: TGTGCCAGCTCACCAATGTTGGGGGCTGAGGGCTACACCTTC
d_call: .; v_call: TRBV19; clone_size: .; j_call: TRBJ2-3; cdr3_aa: CASSIPSGTDTQYF; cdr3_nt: TGTGCCAGTAGTATCCCAAGCGGCACAGATACGCAGTATTTT
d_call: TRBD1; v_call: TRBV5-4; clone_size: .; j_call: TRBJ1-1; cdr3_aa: CASRGQPNTEAFF; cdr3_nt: TGTGCCAGCAGGGGACAGCCGAACACTGAAGCTTTCTTT
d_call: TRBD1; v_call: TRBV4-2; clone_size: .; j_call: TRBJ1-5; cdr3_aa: CASSQSTGDNQPQHF; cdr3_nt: TGTGCCAGCAGCCAGTCTACAGGGGACAATCAGCCCCAGCATTTT
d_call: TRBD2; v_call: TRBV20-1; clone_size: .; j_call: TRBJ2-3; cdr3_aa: CSATGLADQF; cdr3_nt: TGCAGTGCTACGGGACTAGCAGACCAATTT
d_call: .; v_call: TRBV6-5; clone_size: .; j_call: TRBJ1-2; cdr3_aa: CASRPTGYGYTF; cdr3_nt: TGTGCCAGCAGACCGACAGGATATGGCTACACCTTC
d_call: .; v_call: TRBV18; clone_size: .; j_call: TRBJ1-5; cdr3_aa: CASSPASSSNQPQHF; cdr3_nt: TGTGCCAGCTCACCGGCATCTTCAAGCAATCAGCCCCAGCATTTT
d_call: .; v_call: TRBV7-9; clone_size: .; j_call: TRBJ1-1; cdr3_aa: CASSANRVGNTEAFF; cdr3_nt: TGTGCCAGCAGCGCGAACAGGGTAGGGAACACTGAAGCTTTCTTT
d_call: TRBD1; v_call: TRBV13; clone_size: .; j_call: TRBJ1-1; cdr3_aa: CASSSWTGMNTEAFF; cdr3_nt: TGTGCCAGCAGCTCATGGACAGGGATGAACACTGAAGCTTTCTTT
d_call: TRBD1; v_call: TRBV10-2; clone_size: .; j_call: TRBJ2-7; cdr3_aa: CASRRRGQGSEQYF; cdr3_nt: TGCGCCAGCAGGCGAAGGGGACAGGGGTCCGAGCAGTACTTC
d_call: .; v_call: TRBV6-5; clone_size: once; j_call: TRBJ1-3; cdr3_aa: CASSSGFGGNTIYF; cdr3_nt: TGTGCCAGCAGTTCCGGGTTCGGGGGAAACACCATATATTTT
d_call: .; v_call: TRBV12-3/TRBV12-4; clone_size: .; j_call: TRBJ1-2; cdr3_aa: CASSSRLRQVYTF; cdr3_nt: TGTGCCAGCAGTTCGAGGTTAAGACAGGTTTACACCTTC
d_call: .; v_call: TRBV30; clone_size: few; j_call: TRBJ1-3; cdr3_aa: CAWSLERGGNTIYF; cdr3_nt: TGTGCCTGGAGTTTAGAACGGGGGGGAAACACCATATATTTT
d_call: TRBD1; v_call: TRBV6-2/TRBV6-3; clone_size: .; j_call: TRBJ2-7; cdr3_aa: CASSSQGPNPYEQYF; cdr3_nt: TGTGCCAGCAGTTCACAGGGGCCCAACCCTTACGAGCAGTACTTC
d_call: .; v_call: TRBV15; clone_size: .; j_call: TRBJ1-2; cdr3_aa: CATSRDQLKKGRKGYTF; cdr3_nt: TGTGCCACCAGCAGAGATCAGTTGAAGAAGGGGAGGAAGGGCTACACCTTC
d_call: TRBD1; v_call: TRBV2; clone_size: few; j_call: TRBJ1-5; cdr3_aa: CASRTGYSNQPQHF; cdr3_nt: TGTGCCTCCCGGACAGGGTATAGCAATCAGCCCCAGCATTTT
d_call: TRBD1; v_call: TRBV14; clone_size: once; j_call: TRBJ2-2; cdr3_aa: CASNRQGLAGELFF; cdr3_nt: TGTGCCAGCAACAGACAGGGGTTGGCCGGGGAGCTGTTTTTT
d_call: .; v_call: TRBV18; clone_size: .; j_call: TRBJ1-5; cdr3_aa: CASSPLAGSDQPQHF; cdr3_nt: TGTGCCAGCTCACCACTTGCAGGGTCTGACCAGCCCCAGCATTTT
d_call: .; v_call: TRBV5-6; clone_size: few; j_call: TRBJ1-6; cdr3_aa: CASSLYGGYNSPLHF; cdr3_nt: TGTGCCAGCAGCTTGTACGGGGGCTATAATTCACCCCTCCACTTT
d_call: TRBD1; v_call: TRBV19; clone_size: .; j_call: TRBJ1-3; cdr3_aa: CASIAGMTGANSGNTIYF; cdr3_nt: TGTGCCAGTATTGCAGGTATGACAGGGGCCAACTCTGGAAACACCATATATTTT
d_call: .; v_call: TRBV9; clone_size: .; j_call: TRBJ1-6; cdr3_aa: CASSVVGKASHNSPLHF; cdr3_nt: TGTGCCAGCAGCGTAGTTGGTAAAGCCTCCCATAATTCACCCCTCCACTTT
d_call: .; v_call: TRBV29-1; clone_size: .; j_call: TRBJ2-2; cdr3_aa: CSVEAGDTGELFF; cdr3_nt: TGCAGCGTTGAAGCGGGGGATACCGGGGAGCTGTTTTTT
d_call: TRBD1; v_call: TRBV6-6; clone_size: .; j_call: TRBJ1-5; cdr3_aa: CASSYSGGQTQPQHF; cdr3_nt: TGTGCCAGCAGTTACTCCGGGGGACAGACTCAGCCCCAGCATTTT
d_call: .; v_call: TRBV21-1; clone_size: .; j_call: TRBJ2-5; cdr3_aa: CASSTPGQKETQYF; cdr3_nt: TGTGCCAGCAGCACCCCGGGACAGAAAGAGACCCAGTACTTC
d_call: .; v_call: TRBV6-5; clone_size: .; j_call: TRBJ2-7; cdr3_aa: CASRLDDSHEQYF; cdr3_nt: TGTGCCAGCAGACTTGACGACAGCCACGAGCAGTACTTC
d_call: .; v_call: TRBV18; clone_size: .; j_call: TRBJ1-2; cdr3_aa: CASSPPKGVGYTF; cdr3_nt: TGTGCCAGCTCACCACCGAAGGGGGTTGGCTACACCTTC
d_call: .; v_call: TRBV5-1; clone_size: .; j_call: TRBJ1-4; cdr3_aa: CASGGSPNEKLFF; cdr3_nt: TGCGCCAGCGGGGGGTCACCTAATGAAAAACTGTTTTTT
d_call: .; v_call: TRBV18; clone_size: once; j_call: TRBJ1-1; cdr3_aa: CASSPPARNTEAFF; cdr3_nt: TGTGCCAGCTCACCACCGGCCAGGAACACTGAAGCTTTCTTT
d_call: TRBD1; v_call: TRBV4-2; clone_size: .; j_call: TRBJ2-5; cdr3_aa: CASSQYIGTGGETQYF; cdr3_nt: TGTGCCAGCAGCCAGTACATCGGGACAGGGGGAGAGACCCAGTACTTC
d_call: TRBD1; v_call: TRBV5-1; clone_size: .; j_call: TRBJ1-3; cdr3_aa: CASSLGQGDRNTIYF; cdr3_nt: TGCGCCAGCAGCTTGGGACAGGGAGATAGAAACACCATATATTTT
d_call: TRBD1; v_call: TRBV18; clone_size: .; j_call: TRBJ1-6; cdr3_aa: CASSPGTGDAPLHF; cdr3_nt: TGTGCCAGCTCACCAGGGACAGGAGACGCACCCCTCCACTTT
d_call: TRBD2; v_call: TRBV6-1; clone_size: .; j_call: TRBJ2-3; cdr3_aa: CASSEPGLAGGWDTDTQYF; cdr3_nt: TGTGCCAGCAGTGAACCGGGACTAGCGGGGGGATGGGACACAGATACGCAGTATTTT
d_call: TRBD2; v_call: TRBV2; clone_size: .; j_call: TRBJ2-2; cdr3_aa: CASSKVAGANTGELFF; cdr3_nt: TGTGCCAGCAGTAAGGTAGCGGGGGCCAACACCGGGGAGCTGTTTTTT
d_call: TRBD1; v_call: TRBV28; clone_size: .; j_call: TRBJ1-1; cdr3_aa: CASSLKTGWFLTEAFF; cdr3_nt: TGTGCCAGCAGTTTAAAGACAGGGTGGTTTCTCACTGAAGCTTTCTTT
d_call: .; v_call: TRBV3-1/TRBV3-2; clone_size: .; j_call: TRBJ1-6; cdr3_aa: CASSQASGEFSPLHF; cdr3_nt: TGTGCCAGCAGCCAAGCATCAGGGGAGTTCTCACCCCTCCACTTT
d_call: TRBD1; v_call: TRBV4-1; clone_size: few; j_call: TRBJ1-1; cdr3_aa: CASSQSQGTDNTEAFF; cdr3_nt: TGCGCCAGCAGCCAATCCCAAGGGACAGACAACACTGAAGCTTTCTTT
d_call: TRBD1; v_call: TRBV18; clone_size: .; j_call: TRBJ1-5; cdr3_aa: CASSRPGQGDQPQHF; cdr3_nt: TGTGCCAGCTCACGACCGGGACAGGGGGACCAGCCCCAGCATTTT
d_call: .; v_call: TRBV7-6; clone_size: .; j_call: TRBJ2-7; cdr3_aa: CASSSPIHYEQYF; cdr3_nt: TGTGCCAGCAGCTCCCCCATACACTACGAGCAGTACTTC
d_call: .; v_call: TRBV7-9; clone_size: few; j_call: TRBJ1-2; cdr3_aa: CASSLAQSWRGYTF; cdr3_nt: TGTGCCAGCAGCTTAGCTCAGTCGTGGAGGGGCTACACCTTC
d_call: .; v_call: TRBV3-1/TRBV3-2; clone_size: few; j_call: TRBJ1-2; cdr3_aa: CASSQQRRGSYTF; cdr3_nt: TGTGCCAGCAGCCAACAGAGAAGGGGATCGTACACCTTC
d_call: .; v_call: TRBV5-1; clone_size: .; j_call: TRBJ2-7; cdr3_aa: CASSFQYEQYF; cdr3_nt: TGCGCCAGCAGCTTTCAGTACGAGCAGTACTTC
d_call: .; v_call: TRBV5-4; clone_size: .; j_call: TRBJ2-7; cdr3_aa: CASSPAGSLYEQYF; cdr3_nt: TGTGCCAGCAGCCCGGCCGGGTCCCTCTACGAGCAGTACTTC
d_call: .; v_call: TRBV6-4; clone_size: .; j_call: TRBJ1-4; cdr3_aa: CASSLTGSPNEKLFF; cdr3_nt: TGTGCCAGCAGCTTAACAGGGAGCCCTAATGAAAAACTGTTTTTT
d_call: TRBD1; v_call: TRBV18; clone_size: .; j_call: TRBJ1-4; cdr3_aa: CASSLRQGSVNEKLFF; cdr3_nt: TGTGCCAGCTCACTCCGACAGGGTTCGGTTAATGAAAAACTGTTTTTT
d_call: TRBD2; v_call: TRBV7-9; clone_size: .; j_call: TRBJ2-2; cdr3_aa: CASSRRSGGNTGELFF; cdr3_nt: TGTGCCAGCAGCCGTCGTAGCGGGGGAAACACCGGGGAGCTGTTTTTT
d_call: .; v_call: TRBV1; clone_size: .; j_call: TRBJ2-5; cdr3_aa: CTSSQAWGLAGDYKETQYF; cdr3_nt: TGCACCAGCAGCCAAGCGTGGGGGCTAGCGGGGGATTACAAAGAGACCCAGTACTTC
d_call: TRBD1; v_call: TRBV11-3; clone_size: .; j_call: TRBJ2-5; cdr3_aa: CASSPSGRGLGRQETQYF; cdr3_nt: TGTGCCAGCAGCCCCTCCGGCAGGGGGCTGGGTCGCCAAGAGACCCAGTACTTC
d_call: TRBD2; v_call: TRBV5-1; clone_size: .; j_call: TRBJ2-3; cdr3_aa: CASSLAPSGGTDTQYF; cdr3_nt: TGCGCCAGCAGCTTGGCCCCTAGCGGGGGCACAGATACGCAGTATTTT
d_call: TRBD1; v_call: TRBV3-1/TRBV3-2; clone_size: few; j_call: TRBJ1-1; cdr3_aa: CASKDRGPNTEAFF; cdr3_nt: TGTGCCAGCAAGGACAGGGGACCTAACACTGAAGCTTTCTTT
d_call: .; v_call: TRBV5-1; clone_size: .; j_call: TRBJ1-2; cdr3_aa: CASSFGPAGEDGYTF; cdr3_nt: TGCGCCAGCAGCTTCGGACCTGCGGGAGAAGATGGCTACACCTTC
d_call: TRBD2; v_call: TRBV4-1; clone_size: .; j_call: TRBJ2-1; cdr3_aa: CASSPHRSGGAGDEQFF; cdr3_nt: TGCGCCAGCAGCCCCCACCGGAGCGGGGGGGCTGGGGATGAGCAGTTCTTC